The rows below give T cell receptor beta chains drawn from one sample of a study of graft-versus-host responses after intestinal transplantation. Only in-frame clones appear in the TCRdb table, and some are missing; sequencing was by immunoSEQ multiplex PCR. The sample gives about 130,000 clones, around 90% of which show up once; 0.19% is in the top ten. Antigens for these TCRs are unknown. Sequencing was performed on unstimulated CD4+ T cells sorted from spleen or lymph node cells, taken before intestinal transplant. The source is a human donor who received an intestinal transplant. Each CDR3 is given with its conserved first and last residue. Each record gives: CDR3 protein, CDR3 DNA, D gene, clone size, J gene, V gene. D genes are given only for firm matches. A row's size may be missing; if present it is once, few, many or a size class.

CDR3aa: CASSLRSGLSTDTQYF; CDR3nt: TGTGCCAGCAGTCTTCGTAGCGGGCTTAGCACAGATACGCAGTATTTT; d_gene: TRBD2; abundance: -; j_gene: TRBJ2-3; v_gene: TRBV7-2
CDR3aa: CASSPPGREQYF; CDR3nt: TGTGCCAGCAGTCCGCCAGGGAGGGAGCAGTACTTC; d_gene: -; abundance: -; j_gene: TRBJ2-7; v_gene: TRBV28
CDR3aa: CASSRTGGQGTYQPQHF; CDR3nt: TGTGCCAGCAGCCGAACGGGGGGACAGGGGACTTATCAGCCCCAGCATTTT; d_gene: TRBD1; abundance: -; j_gene: TRBJ1-5; v_gene: TRBV13
CDR3aa: CASRHRDLALNEQFF; CDR3nt: TGTGCCAGCAGGCACAGGGACCTAGCTCTCAATGAGCAGTTCTTC; d_gene: -; abundance: -; j_gene: TRBJ2-1; v_gene: TRBV6-1
CDR3aa: CASSSYLTGPNTEAFF; CDR3nt: TGTGCCAGCAGCTCTTACTTGACAGGGCCGAACACTGAAGCTTTCTTT; d_gene: TRBD1; abundance: -; j_gene: TRBJ1-1; v_gene: TRBV7-2
CDR3aa: CASSLIGSSGNTIYF; CDR3nt: TGCGCCAGCAGCTTGATAGGGAGCTCTGGAAACACCATATATTTT; d_gene: -; abundance: -; j_gene: TRBJ1-3; v_gene: TRBV5-1
CDR3aa: CASSQSGGNQPQHF; CDR3nt: TGCGCCAGCAGCCAGTCCGGTGGCAATCAGCCCCAGCATTTT; d_gene: -; abundance: -; j_gene: TRBJ1-5; v_gene: TRBV4-1
CDR3aa: CASAGAPETQYF; CDR3nt: TGTGCCAGCGCGGGGGCCCCAGAGACCCAGTACTTC; d_gene: -; abundance: -; j_gene: TRBJ2-5; v_gene: TRBV6-5
CDR3aa: CASSLVDTYEQYF; CDR3nt: TGTGCCAGCAGCTTAGTAGATACCTACGAGCAGTACTTC; d_gene: -; abundance: -; j_gene: TRBJ2-7; v_gene: TRBV7-2
CDR3aa: CASSRGRAWTDTQYF; CDR3nt: TGTGCCAGCAGTAGGGGGAGGGCTTGGACAGATACGCAGTATTTT; d_gene: -; abundance: -; j_gene: TRBJ2-3; v_gene: TRBV27
CDR3aa: CAWSIVTDTQYF; CDR3nt: TGTGCCTGGAGTATAGTCACAGATACGCAGTATTTT; d_gene: -; abundance: once; j_gene: TRBJ2-3; v_gene: TRBV30
CDR3aa: CASFSTSGFYNEQFF; CDR3nt: TGTGCCAGTTTCTCCACTAGCGGGTTTTACAATGAGCAGTTCTTC; d_gene: TRBD2; abundance: -; j_gene: TRBJ2-1; v_gene: TRBV19
CDR3aa: CASSEQQGYEQYF; CDR3nt: TGTGCCAGTAGTGAACAACAGGGGTACGAGCAGTACTTC; d_gene: TRBD1; abundance: -; j_gene: TRBJ2-7; v_gene: TRBV19